This T cell receptor beta chain was identified during a study of T cells in severe cutaneous drug reactions. Overall study context: Only probable or definite SJS/TEN or DRESS cases by RegiSCAR were enrolled.

This CDR3 comprises 14 residues. Germline-derived CDR1 and CDR2 are PRHDT and FYEKMQ (reference sequence). Sequenced patients had Stevens-Johnson syndrome or toxic epidermal necrolysis caused by carbamazepine. Libraries were made by iRepertoire multiplex PCR with TCR subtype-specific primers for bulk and single-cell sequencing. TCRdb derives one entry per CDR3 protein from the multiplex PCR reads, leaving out DNA. Recorded for this sample: about 7,200 distinct CDR3 sequences. The V gene is TRBV13, the J gene TRBJ2-7; lacking DNA, the TRBD2 call made by TCRdb goes unchecked. The clonotype originates from a human donor with toxic epidermal necrolysis, a severe cutaneous drug reaction. Source material: cells from a skin blister. CDR3 protein: CASSWGLGDTVQYF.